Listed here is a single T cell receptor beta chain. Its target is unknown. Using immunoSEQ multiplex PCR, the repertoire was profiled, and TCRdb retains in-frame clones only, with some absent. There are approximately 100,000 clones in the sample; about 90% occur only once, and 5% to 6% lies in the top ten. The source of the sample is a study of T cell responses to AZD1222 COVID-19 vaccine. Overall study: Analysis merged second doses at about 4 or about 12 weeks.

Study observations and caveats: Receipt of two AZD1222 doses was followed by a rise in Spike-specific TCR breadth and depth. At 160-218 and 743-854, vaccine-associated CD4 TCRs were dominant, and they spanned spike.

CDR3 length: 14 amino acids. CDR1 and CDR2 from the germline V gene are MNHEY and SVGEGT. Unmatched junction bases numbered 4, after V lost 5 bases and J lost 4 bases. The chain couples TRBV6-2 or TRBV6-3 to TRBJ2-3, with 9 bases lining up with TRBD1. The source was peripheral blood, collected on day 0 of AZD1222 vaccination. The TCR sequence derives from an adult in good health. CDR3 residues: CASSTGQGSDTQYF. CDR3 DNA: TGTGCCAGCAGTACAGGACAGGGGTCAGATACGCAGTATTTT.